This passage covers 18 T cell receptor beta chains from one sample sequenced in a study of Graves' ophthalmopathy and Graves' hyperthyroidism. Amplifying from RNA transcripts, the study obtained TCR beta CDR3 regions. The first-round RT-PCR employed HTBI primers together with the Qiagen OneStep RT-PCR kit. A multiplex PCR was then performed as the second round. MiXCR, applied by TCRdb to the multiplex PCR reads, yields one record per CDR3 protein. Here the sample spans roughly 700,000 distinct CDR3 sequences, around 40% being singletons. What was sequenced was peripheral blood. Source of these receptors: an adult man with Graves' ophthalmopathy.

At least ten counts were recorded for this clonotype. Here the CDR3 DNA reads TGTGCCACCCACGGGATCGGGGAGCTGTTTTTT. Residues: CATHGIGELFF. V usage is TRBV25-1 and J usage is TRBJ2-2; the D gene is possibly TRBD2 (5 bases). CDR3 size: 11 residues. Germline CDR1 reads MGHDK; CDR2 reads SYGVNS. Trimming left V 10 bases short and J 7 bases short, with 10 bases between.

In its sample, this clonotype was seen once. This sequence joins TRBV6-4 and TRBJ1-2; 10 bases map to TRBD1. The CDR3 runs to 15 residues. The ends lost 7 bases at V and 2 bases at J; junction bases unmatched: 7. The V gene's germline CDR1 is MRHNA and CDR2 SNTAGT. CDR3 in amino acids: CASTRGGQGNYGYTF. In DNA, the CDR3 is TGTGCCAGCACTAGAGGGGGACAGGGGAACTATGGCTACACCTTC.

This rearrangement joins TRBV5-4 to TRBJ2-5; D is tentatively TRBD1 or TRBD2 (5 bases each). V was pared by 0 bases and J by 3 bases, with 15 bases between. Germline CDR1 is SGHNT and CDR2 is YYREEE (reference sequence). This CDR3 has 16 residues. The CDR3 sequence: CASSLVGTGREETQYF. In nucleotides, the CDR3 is TGTGCCAGCAGCTTGGTTGGGACCGGACGGGAAGAGACCCAGTACTTC.

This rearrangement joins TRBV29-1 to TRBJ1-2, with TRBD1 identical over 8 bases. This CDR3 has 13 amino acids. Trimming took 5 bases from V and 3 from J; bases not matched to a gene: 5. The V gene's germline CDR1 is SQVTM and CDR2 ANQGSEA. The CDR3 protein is CSVTRGLDYGYTF. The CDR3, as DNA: TGCAGCGTTACCAGGGGGCTGGACTATGGCTACACCTTC.

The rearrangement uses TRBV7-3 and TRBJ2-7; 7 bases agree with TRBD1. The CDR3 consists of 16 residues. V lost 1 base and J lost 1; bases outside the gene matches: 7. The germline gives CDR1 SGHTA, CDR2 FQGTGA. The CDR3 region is CASSLRAGTASYEQYF. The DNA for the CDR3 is TGTGCCAGCAGCTTAAGGGCCGGGACAGCATCCTACGAGCAGTACTTC. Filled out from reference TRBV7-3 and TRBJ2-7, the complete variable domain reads GAGVSQTPSNKVTEKGKYVELRCDPISGHTALYWYRQSLGQGPEFLIYFQGTGAADDSGLPNDRFFAVRPEGSVSTLKIQRTERGDSAVYLCASSLRAGTASYEQYFGPGTRLTVT.

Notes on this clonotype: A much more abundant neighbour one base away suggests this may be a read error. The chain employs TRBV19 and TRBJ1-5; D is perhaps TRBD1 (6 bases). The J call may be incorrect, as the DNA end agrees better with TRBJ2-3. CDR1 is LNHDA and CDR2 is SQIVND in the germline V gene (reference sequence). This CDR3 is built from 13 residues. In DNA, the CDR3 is TGTGCCAGTAGCACAGGGTTGTCTCAGCCCCAGTATTTT. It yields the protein CASSTGLSQPQYF.

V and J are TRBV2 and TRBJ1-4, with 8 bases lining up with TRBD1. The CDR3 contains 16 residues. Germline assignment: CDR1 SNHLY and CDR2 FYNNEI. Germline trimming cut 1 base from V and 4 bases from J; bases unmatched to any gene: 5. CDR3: CASSEGGQGSNEKLFF. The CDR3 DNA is TGTGCCAGCAGTGAAGGTGGACAGGGCAGTAATGAAAAACTGTTTTTT.

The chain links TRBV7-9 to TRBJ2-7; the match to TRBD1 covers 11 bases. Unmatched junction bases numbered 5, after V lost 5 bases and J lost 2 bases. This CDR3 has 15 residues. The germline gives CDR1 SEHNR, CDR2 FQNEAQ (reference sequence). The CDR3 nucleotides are TGTGCCAGCAGCGGACGGGACAGGGGGACCTACGAGCAGTACTTC. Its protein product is CASSGRDRGTYEQYF.

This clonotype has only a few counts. CDR3 protein: CASSLAGGRVVETQYF. The CDR3 DNA follows: TGTGCCAGCAGCTTAGCGGGGGGCCGAGTTGTTGAGACCCAGTACTTC. The chain carries TRBV7-8 and TRBJ2-5; D might be TRBD1 or TRBD2, each matching 6 bases. V lost 0 bases and J lost 5, with 16 bases in between. The CDR3 totals 16 residues. CDR1 SGHVS and CDR2 FQNEAQ come from the germline V gene.

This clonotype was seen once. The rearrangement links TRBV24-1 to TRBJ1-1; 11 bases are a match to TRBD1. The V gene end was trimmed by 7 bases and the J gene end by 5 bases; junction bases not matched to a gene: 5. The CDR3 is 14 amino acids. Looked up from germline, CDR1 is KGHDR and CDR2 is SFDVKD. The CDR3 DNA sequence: TGTGCCACCAGCACCGGACAGGGGGCTACTGAAGCTTTCTTT. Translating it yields CATSTGQGATEAFF.

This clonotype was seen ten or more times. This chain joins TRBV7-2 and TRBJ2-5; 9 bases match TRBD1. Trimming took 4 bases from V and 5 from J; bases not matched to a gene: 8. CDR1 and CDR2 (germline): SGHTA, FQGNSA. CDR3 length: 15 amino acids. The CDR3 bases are TGTGCCAGCAGCTCGCCGGGACAGGGTTGGGAGACCCAGTACTTC. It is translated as CASSSPGQGWETQYF.

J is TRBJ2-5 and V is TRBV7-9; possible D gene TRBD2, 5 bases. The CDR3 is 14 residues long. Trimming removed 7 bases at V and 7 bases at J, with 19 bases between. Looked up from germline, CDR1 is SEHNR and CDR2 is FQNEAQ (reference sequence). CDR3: CASTSKGSRGTQYF. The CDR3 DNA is TGTGCCAGCACCTCCAAGGGCAGTCGGGGGACCCAGTACTTC. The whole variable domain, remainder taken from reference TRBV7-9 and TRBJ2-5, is DTGVSQNPRHKITKRGQNVTFRCDPISEHNRLYWYRQTLGQGPEFLTYFQNEAQLEKSRLLSDRFSAERPKGSFSTLEIQRTEQGDSAMYLCASTSKGSRGTQYFGPGTRLLVL.

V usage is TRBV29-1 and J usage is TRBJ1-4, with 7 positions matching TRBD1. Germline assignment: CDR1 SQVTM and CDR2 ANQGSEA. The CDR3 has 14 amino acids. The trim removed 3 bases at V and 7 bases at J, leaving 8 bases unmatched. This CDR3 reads CSVDPGGASEKLFF. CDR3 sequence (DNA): TGCAGCGTTGATCCAGGGGGAGCGAGTGAAAAACTGTTTTTT.

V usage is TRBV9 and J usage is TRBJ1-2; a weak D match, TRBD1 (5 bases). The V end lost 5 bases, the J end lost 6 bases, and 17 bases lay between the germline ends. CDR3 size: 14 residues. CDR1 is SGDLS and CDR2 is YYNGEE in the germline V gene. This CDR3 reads CASSWGEGQDGYTF. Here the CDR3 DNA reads TGTGCCAGCAGTTGGGGGGAGGGGCAGGATGGCTACACCTTC.

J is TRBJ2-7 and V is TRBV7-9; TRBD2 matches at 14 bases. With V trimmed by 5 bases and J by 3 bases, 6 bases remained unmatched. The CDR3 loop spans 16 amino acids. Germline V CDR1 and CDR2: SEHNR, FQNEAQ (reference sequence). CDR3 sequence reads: CASSRGLAGVIYEQYF. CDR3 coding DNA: TGTGCCAGCAGCCGGGGACTAGCGGGAGTGATCTACGAGCAGTACTTC.

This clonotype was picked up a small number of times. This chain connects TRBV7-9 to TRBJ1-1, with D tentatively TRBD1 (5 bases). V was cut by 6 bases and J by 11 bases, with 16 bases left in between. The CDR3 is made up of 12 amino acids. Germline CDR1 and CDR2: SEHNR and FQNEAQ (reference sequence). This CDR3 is CASSPGTVQAFF. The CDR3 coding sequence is TGTGCCAGCAGTCCCGGGACGGTTCAGGCTTTCTTT.

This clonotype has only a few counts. CDR3 residues: CASSRTVRYTGELFF. CDR3 coding DNA: TGTGCCAGCAGTAGGACAGTGAGGTACACCGGGGAGCTGTTTTTT. The J gene is TRBJ2-2, the V gene TRBV12-3 or TRBV12-4, with a weak D call TRBD1 (6 bases). V lost 5 bases and J 3 bases, leaving 13 bases between the germline ends. The CDR3 covers 15 residues.

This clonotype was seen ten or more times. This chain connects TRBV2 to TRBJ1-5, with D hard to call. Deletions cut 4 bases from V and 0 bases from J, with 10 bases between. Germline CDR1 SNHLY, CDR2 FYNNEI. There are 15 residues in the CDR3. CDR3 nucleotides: TGTGCCAGCAGTGGCTGGGGATATAGCAATCAGCCCCAGCATTTT. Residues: CASSGWGYSNQPQHF.